This entry is about one T cell receptor beta chain. The target antigen is unknown. This same CDR3 is encoded by further DNA sequences in the sample. The sample originates from a study of shared clonotypes between healthy human individuals. Study-wide results and caveats: Between a few donors, naive CD4 clonotypes were shared at a level of approximately 5%. Larger estimated richness was generally recorded for naive subsets relative to memory subsets. Clonotypes not shared had lower generation probabilities than those common to all four donors.

With 2 bases clipped from V and 5 bases from J, the junction kept 1 base outside the gene matches. CDR3 length: 14 amino acids. Germline V gives CDR1 MDHEN, CDR2 SYDVKM. Only CD45RO-negative cells positively selected for CCR7 counted as naive CD8 cells, so terminally differentiated effector memory CD45RA+ cells were excluded. TCRdb keeps only in-frame clones here, not all; method: immunoSEQ multiplex PCR. This sample has 560,000 or so clones; approximately 96% occur once, and the top ten carry 0.11%. The chain recombines TRBV28 with TRBJ2-2; 8 positions match TRBD2. The specimen was naive CD8+ T cells sorted from blood. The source of this sequence is a woman younger than 45 in good health. The CDR3 protein is CASSLAGGTGELFF. In DNA form, the CDR3 reads TGTGCCAGCAGTTTAGCGGGAGGTACCGGGGAGCTGTTTTTT.